The T cell receptor beta chain under discussion was sequenced for a study of T cells in Graves' hyperthyroidism and ophthalmopathy. RNA transcripts were the template for amplifying TCR beta CDR3 regions. TCR CDR3 regions were first amplified by RT-PCR with HTBI primers. TCRdb used MiXCR to reprocess the multiplex PCR reads, holding one entry per CDR3 protein. Of 700,000 or so distinct CDR3 sequences detected, over 15% appear once; the ten largest clones hold around 7.7%. With V trimmed by 3 bases and J by 5 bases, 2 bases remained unmatched. The CDR3 is 13 residues long. Germline CDR1 and CDR2: KGHSH and LQKENI. This clonotype was detected many times.

The material sequenced was blood. The clonotype comes from a man between 18 and 35 years old with Graves' hyperthyroidism. The genes are TRBV18 and TRBJ2-5; 8 positions agree with TRBD1. This CDR3 is CASSPRTGETQYF. For the CDR3, the DNA is TGTGCCAGCTCACCTCGGACAGGGGAGACCCAGTACTTC.